This entry lists 19 T cell receptor beta chains sequenced from one sample in a study of early T cells in non-severe SARS-CoV-2 infection. TCRdb recomputed calls from the 5' RACE reads with MiXCR, one row per CDR3 protein. Found here are about 67,000 distinct CDR3 sequences, roughly 11% of them singletons; the top ten hold approximately 4.2%. Material for sequencing was whole blood. These receptors came from an adult who was a healthcare worker with PCR-confirmed SARS-CoV-2 infection or an uninfected control (not recorded which).

In its sample, this clonotype was seen a few times. The chain links TRBV27 to TRBJ2-7; the D gene is possibly TRBD1 (6 bases). V was pared by 5 bases and J by 4 bases, with 9 bases between. The CDR3 covers 12 residues. CDR1 is MNHEY, CDR2 SMNVEV, per germline (reference sequence). CDR3 bases: TGTGCCAGCAGTCGAACAGGGTACGAGCAGTACTTC. This gives the protein CASSRTGYEQYF.

This clonotype was found a few times. The chain employs TRBV12-3 or TRBV12-4 and TRBJ1-1, with 11 bases identical to TRBD1. Trimming removed 3 bases from V and 6 bases from J; junction bases left unmatched: 3. This CDR3 is 14 amino acids long. CDR3 bases: TGTGCCAGCAGTTTGCGGACAGGGGGCTCTGAAGCTTTCTTT. It yields the protein CASSLRTGGSEAFF.

The gene calls are TRBV7-8 and TRBJ2-4; 14 bases map to TRBD2. This CDR3 spans 19 amino acids. The ends lost 4 bases at V and 2 bases at J; junction bases unmatched: 10. Looked up from germline, CDR1 is SGHVS and CDR2 is FQNEAQ. CDR3 DNA: TGTGCCAGCAGCTCGGGACTAGCGGGAGCGGAGGGGACCAAAAACATTCAGTACTTC. Protein: CASSSGLAGAEGTKNIQYF.

As concerns this clonotype: Just one base apart from a much larger clone, this may be a read error. The rearrangement joins TRBV29-1 to TRBJ2-3; D is unclear. This CDR3 spans 13 amino acids. Germline lookup yields CDR1 SQVTM and CDR2 ANQGSEA. DNA for the CDR3: TGCAGCATTGAAGAACTAAACACAGATACGCAGTATTTT. Translation gives CSIEELNTDTQYF.

This clonotype showed up many times. The chain links TRBV20-1 to TRBJ2-7; D may correspond to TRBD1 or TRBD2 (6 bases each). The CDR3 runs 13 residues. With 7 bases removed from V and 3 bases from J, the gap between germline ends came to 16 bases. CDR1 and CDR2 (germline): DFQATT, SNEGSKA (reference sequence). CDR3 residues: CSVRRGGSYEQYF. The CDR3 DNA sequence: TGCAGTGTTCGACGAGGGGGGAGCTACGAGCAGTACTTC.

This clonotype was detected many times. The CDR3 DNA follows: TGTGCCAGCAGTCAAACGGTTACAACGAACACCGGGGAGCTGTTTTTT. Translating it yields CASSQTVTTNTGELFF. The chain links TRBV3-1 to TRBJ2-2; D gene unclear. Trimming cost V 6 bases and J 0 bases, with 14 bases left between them. Germline V lookup: CDR1 LGHDT, CDR2 YNNKEL (reference sequence). The CDR3 has 16 residues.

This clonotype was counted only a few times. The chain is built from TRBV5-4 and TRBJ1-3; D remains unclear. This CDR3 has 14 amino acids. Trimming pared 1 base from V and 10 bases from J, leaving 15 bases between. Germline CDR1 SGHNT, CDR2 YYREEE (reference sequence). This CDR3 reads CASSLNTLGGTIYF. The CDR3 nucleotides are TGTGCCAGCAGCTTGAATACACTGGGAGGGACCATATATTTT.

This clonotype was seen at least ten times. The V call is TRBV6-1, the J call TRBJ2-3, with TRBD2 identical over 10 bases. The CDR3 totals 16 residues. CDR1 and CDR2 from the germline V gene are MNHNS and SASEGT. Losses at the gene ends were 2 bases for V and 4 bases for J; bases not matched to a gene: 6. CDR3: CASSETQRGGPDTQYF. CDR3 in DNA: TGTGCCAGCAGTGAAACCCAGCGGGGGGGCCCAGATACGCAGTATTTT.

This clonotype showed up many times. This chain connects TRBV11-2 to TRBJ2-3; 9 bases fit TRBD2. Per the germline V gene, CDR1 is SGHAT and CDR2 is FQNNGV. V was pared by 4 bases and J by 6 bases, with 20 bases of the junction left unmatched. CDR3 length: 19 amino acids. CDR3 DNA sequence: TGTGCCAGCAGCTCTAAGGGCGGGACTAGCAACACCGAACGGGATACGCAGTATTTT. Protein: CASSSKGGTSNTERDTQYF. The whole variable domain, remainder taken from reference TRBV11-2 and TRBJ2-3, is EAGVAQSPRYKIIEKRQSVAFWCNPISGHATLYWYQQILGQGPKLLIQFQNNGVVDDSQLPKDRFSAERLKGVDSTLKIQPAKLEDSAVYLCASSSKGGTSNTERDTQYFGPGTRLTVL.

The table lists this clonotype with a few counts. The rearrangement links TRBV4-2 to TRBJ2-3, with 11 bases lining up with TRBD2. The germline gives CDR1 LGHNA, CDR2 YNFKEQ. The ends lost 1 base at V and 5 bases at J; junction bases unmatched: 11. There are 18 residues in the CDR3. The chain's CDR3 is CASSQAFTTSGDGDTQYF. CDR3 bases: TGTGCCAGCAGCCAAGCTTTTACGACTAGCGGGGATGGAGATACGCAGTATTTT.

The chain links TRBV2 to TRBJ2-1, with a weak D call TRBD1 (5 bases). Trimming removed 3 bases from V and 2 bases from J, with 11 bases in between. Germline CDR1 reads SNHLY; CDR2 reads FYNNEI. This CDR3 region has 15 residues. CDR3: CASSDGRVTYNEQFF. The CDR3 region has the DNA TGTGCCAGCAGTGACGGCAGGGTAACCTACAATGAGCAGTTCTTC.

The V call is TRBV7-3, the J call TRBJ2-2; D not certain. The CDR3 length is 12 residues. Germline CDR1 SGHTA, CDR2 FQGTGA. The V end was cut by 2 bases, the J end by 7 bases, with 5 bases between. The CDR3: CASSLGDGELFF. DNA of the CDR3: TGTGCCAGCAGCTTAGGGGACGGGGAGCTGTTTTTT.

The chain couples TRBV10-2 to TRBJ2-7; 8 nucleotides align to TRBD2. Germline trimming cut 2 bases from V and 7 bases from J; bases unmatched to any gene: 4. The CDR3 runs 13 residues. Per germline, CDR1 WSHSY and CDR2 SAAADI. The CDR3 DNA reads TGCGCCAGCAGTGAGACCGCGGGAGGTGAGCAGTACTTC. Translating gives CASSETAGGEQYF.

This clonotype was observed many times. The CDR3 DNA follows: TGTGCCAGCAGCCCCCAAACAGGGCCCGCTTCCGGGGAGCTGTTTTTT. Encoded protein: CASSPQTGPASGELFF. The rearrangement joins TRBV7-3 to TRBJ2-2; perhaps TRBD1 as D (6 bases). The V gene's germline CDR1 is SGHTA and CDR2 FQGTGA. The CDR3 runs 16 residues. Trimming pared 5 bases from V and 6 bases from J, leaving 19 bases between.

This clonotype was counted at least ten times. The rearrangement uses TRBV7-2 and TRBJ2-3; D is possibly TRBD2 (6 bases). Trimming removed 6 bases at V and 0 bases at J, with 13 bases between. From germline, CDR1 is SGHTA and CDR2 FQGNSA. The CDR3 consists of 15 residues. CDR3 amino acids: CASSTRGSSTDTQYF. CDR3 DNA sequence: TGTGCCAGCAGTACCCGGGGGTCTAGCACAGATACGCAGTATTTT.

This clonotype was counted at least ten times. The chain carries TRBV5-1 and TRBJ2-1; a weak D match, TRBD1 (6 bases). Germline V gives CDR1 SGHRS, CDR2 YFSETQ. V lost 2 bases and J 13 bases, leaving 10 bases between the germline ends. The CDR3 is 11 amino acids. CDR3 coding DNA: TGCGCCAGCAGCTTCAGGGGCCCTCAGTTCTTC. It translates to CASSFRGPQFF.

This clonotype appeared many times. Written as DNA, the CDR3 is TGTGCCAGCAGTTCGGGGCGGCGGGGCCAGGGAGAGACCCAGTACTTC. Translating it yields CASSSGRRGQGETQYF. V is TRBV12-3 or TRBV12-4 and J is TRBJ2-5; D is possibly TRBD2 (6 bases). The CDR3 consists of 16 residues. The germline V and J ends were trimmed by 4 bases and 4 bases, with 19 bases remaining between them.

This clonotype was counted at least ten times. V gene TRBV13 combines with J gene TRBJ2-7, with 13 bases lining up with TRBD2. The CDR3 sequence is 16 residues long. V gave up 3 bases and J gave up 5 bases; unmatched junction bases: 7. The germline V gene encodes CDR1 PRHDT and CDR2 FYEKMQ (reference sequence). CDR3 sequence (DNA): TGTGCCAGCAGCTTCGGGACTAGCGGGGCCGCGGACGAGCAGTACTTC. It yields the protein CASSFGTSGAADEQYF.

The V and J genes are TRBV7-9 and TRBJ1-1; no clear D. The CDR3 contains 14 residues. The germline CDR1 and CDR2 sequences are SEHNR and FQNEAQ (reference sequence). The V and J ends lost 3 bases and 0 bases respectively, with 8 bases between them. CDR3 in amino acids: CASSFERLNTEAFF. In DNA form, the CDR3 reads TGTGCCAGCAGCTTTGAGCGCCTGAACACTGAAGCTTTCTTT.